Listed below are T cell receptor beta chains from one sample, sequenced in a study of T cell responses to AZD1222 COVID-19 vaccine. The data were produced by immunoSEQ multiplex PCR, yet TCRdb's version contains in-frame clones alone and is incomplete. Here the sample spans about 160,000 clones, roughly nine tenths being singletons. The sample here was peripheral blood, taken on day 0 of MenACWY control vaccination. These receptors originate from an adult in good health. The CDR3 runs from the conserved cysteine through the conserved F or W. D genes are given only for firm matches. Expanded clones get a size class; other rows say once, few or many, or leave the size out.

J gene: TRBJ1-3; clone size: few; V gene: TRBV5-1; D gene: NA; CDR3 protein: CASSLAPGSSGNTIYF; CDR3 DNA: TGCGCCAGCAGCTTGGCGCCCGGTAGCTCTGGAAACACCATATATTTT
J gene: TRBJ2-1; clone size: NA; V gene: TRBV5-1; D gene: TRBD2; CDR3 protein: CASRSGLAGTSYNEQFF; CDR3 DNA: TGCGCCAGCAGGTCCGGACTAGCGGGAACCTCCTACAATGAGCAGTTCTTC
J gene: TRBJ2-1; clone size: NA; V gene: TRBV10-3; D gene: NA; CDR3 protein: CAIKDSPSGNEQFF; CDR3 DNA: TGTGCCATCAAGGACAGTCCTAGCGGCAATGAGCAGTTCTTC
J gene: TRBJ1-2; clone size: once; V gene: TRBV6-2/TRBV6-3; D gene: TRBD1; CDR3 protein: CASSYPTGGIYGYTF; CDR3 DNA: TGTGCCAGCAGTTACCCGACAGGGGGGATCTATGGCTACACCTTC
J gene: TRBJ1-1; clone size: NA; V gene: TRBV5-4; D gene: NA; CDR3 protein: CASSLRDSNTEAFF; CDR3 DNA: TGTGCCAGCAGCTTGCGGGATTCGAACACTGAAGCTTTCTTT
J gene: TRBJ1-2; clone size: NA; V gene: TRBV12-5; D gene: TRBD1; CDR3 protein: CASGLAKDRAVLYGYTF; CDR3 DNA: TGTGCTAGTGGTTTGGCGAAGGACAGGGCTGTTTTGTATGGCTACACCTTC
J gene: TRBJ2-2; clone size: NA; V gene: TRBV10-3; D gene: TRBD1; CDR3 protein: CAIADKGQGTGELFF; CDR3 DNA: TGTGCCATCGCCGATAAGGGACAGGGCACCGGGGAGCTGTTTTTT
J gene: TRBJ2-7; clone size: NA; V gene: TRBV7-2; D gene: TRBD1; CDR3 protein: CASSSQGAVNEQYF; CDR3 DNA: TGTGCCAGCAGCTCGCAGGGGGCAGTAAACGAGCAGTACTTC
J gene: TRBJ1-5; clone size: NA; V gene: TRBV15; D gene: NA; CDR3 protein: CATSRDTGQYQPQHF; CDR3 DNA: TGTGCCACCAGCAGAGATACCGGACAATATCAGCCCCAGCATTTT
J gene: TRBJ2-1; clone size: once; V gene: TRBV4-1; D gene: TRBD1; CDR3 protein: CASSQDPQGAAGEQFF; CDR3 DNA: TGCGCCAGCAGCCAAGATCCCCAGGGGGCGGCGGGAGAGCAGTTCTTC
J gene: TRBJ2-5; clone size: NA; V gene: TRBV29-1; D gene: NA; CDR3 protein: CSVASGPPESQYF; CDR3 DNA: TGCAGCGTTGCGAGCGGCCCCCCCGAGTCCCAGTACTTC
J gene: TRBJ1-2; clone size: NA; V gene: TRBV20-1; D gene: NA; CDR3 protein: CSASTPNEGYTF; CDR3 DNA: TGCAGTGCTAGTACCCCCAATGAAGGCTACACCTTC
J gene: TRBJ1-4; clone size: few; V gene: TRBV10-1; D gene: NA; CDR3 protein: CASSERGSRRLGDEKLFF; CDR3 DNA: TGCGCCAGCAGTGAGAGGGGCAGCCGTCGACTCGGGGATGAAAAACTGTTTTTT
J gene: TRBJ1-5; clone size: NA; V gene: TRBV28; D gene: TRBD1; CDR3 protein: CASSPMRGQGALQPQHF; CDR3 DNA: TGTGCCAGCAGCCCCATGAGAGGGCAGGGGGCCCTTCAGCCCCAGCATTTT
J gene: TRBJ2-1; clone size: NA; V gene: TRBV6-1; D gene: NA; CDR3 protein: CASSEARSWTFSYNEQFF; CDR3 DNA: TGTGCCAGCAGTGAAGCGCGGTCGTGGACCTTCTCCTACAATGAGCAGTTCTTC
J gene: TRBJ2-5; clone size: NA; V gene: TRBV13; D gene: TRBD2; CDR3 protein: CASSGTSGIQETQYF; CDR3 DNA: TGTGCCAGCAGCGGGACTAGCGGGATTCAAGAGACCCAGTACTTC
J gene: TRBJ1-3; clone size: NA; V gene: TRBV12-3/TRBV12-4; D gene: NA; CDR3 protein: CASSSQGNTIYF; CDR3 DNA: TGTGCCAGCAGTTCGCAGGGAAACACCATATATTTT
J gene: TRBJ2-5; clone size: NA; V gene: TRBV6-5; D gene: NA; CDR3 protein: CASSTFVGLPASQYF; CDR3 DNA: TGTGCCAGCAGCACTTTTGTGGGACTGCCGGCGTCCCAGTACTTC
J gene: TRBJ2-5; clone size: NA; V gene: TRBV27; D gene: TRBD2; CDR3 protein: CASSPTGTSGRAGETQYF; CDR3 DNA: TGTGCCAGCAGTCCTACCGGGACTAGCGGGAGGGCCGGGGAGACCCAGTACTTC
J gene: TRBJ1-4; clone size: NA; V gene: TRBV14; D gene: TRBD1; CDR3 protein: CASSQERGRGEKLFF; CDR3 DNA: TGTGCCAGCAGCCAAGAGAGGGGGCGCGGTGAAAAACTGTTTTTT
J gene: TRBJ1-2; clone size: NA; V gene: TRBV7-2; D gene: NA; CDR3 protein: CASSLAGEVARGVYTF; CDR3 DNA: TGTGCCAGCAGCTTAGCGGGGGAAGTGGCCCGCGGCGTCTACACCTTC
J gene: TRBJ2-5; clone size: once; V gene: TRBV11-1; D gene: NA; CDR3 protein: CASSLGGQETQYF; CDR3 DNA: TGTGCCAGCAGTCTCGGAGGGCAAGAGACCCAGTACTTC
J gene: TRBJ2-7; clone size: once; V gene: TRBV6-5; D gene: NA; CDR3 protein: CASRPGGFPSGEQYF; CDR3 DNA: TGTGCCAGCAGGCCCGGGGGCTTCCCTTCGGGAGAGCAGTACTTC
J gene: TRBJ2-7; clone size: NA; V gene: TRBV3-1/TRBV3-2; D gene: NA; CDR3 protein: CASSQEPSKTDEQYF; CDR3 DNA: TGTGCCAGCAGCCAAGAACCCAGTAAGACCGACGAGCAGTACTTC
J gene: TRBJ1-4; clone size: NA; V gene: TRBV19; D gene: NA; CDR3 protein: CASSIPGRLGSEKLFF; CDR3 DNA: TGTGCCAGTAGTATCCCCGGACGCCTCGGTTCGGAAAAACTGTTTTTT
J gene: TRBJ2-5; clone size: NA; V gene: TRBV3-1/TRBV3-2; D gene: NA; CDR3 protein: CASSPRGGPVETQYF; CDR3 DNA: TGTGCCAGCAGCCCCAGAGGAGGGCCCGTGGAGACCCAGTACTTC
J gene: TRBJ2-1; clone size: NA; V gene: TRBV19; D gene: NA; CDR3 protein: CASSPHNGLSSYNEQFF; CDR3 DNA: TGTGCCAGTAGTCCCCACAACGGCCTAAGCTCCTACAATGAGCAGTTCTTC
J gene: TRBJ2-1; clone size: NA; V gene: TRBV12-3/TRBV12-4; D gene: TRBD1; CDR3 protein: CASSDGQGRQFF; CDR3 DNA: TGTGCCAGCAGTGACGGACAGGGCAGGCAGTTCTTC
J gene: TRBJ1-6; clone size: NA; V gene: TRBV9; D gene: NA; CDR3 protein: CASSVDGRPQNSPLHF; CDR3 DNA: TGTGCCAGCAGCGTAGATGGACGGCCGCAGAATTCACCCCTCCACTTT
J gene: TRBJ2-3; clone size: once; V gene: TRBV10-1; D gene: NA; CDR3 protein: CASSDRQGRGHTQYF; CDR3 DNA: TGCGCCAGCTCTGATCGACAGGGGAGGGGTCATACGCAGTATTTT
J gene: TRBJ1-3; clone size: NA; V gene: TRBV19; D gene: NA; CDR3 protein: CASSPSGADGNTIYF; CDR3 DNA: TGTGCCAGTAGCCCATCGGGGGCCGATGGAAACACCATATATTTT
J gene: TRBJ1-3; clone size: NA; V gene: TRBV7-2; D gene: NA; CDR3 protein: CASSTTGPPGSGNTIYF; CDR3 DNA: TGTGCCAGCAGCACAACCGGGCCGCCGGGGTCTGGAAACACCATATATTTT
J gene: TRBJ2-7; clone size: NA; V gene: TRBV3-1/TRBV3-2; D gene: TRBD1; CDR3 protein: CASSRGQGRLEQYF; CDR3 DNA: TGTGCCAGCAGCCGCGGACAGGGACGCCTCGAGCAGTACTTC
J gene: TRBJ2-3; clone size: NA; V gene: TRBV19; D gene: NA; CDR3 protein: CASRAPGGSTDTQYF; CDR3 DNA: TGTGCCAGTAGGGCCCCCGGGGGTAGCACAGATACGCAGTATTTT
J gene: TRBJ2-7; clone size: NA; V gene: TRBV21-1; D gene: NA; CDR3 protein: CASSKALKLAGRGEQYF; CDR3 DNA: TGTGCCAGCAGCAAAGCCCTGAAACTAGCGGGAAGGGGAGAGCAGTACTTC
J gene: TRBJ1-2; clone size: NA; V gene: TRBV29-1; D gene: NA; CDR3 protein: CSAWGGAGIGGYTF; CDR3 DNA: TGCAGCGCCTGGGGAGGTGCAGGGATCGGTGGCTACACCTTC
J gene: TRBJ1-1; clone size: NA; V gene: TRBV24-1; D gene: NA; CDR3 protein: CATSDAGRPEAFF; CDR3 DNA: TGTGCCACCAGTGATGCAGGGAGGCCTGAAGCTTTCTTT
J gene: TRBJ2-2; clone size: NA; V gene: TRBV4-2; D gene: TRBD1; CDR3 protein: CASSHPFFGQGFGELFF; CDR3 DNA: TGTGCCAGCAGCCACCCCTTTTTCGGACAGGGATTCGGGGAGCTGTTTTTT
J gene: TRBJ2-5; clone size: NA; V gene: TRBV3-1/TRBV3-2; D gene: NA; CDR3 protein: CASSGTDGARETQYF; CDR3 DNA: TGTGCCAGCAGCGGAACGGACGGGGCCAGGGAGACCCAGTACTTC
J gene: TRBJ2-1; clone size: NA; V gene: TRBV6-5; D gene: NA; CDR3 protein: CASSYRPDNEQFF; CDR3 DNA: TGTGCCAGCAGTTATAGGCCTGACAATGAGCAGTTCTTC
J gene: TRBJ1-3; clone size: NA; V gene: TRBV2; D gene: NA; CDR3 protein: CASGARTSGNTIYF; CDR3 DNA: TGTGCCAGCGGGGCAAGGACCTCTGGAAACACCATATATTTT
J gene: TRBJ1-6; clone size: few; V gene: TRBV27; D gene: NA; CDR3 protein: CASRTWGNGSPLHF; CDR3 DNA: TGTGCCAGCAGGACTTGGGGTAATGGATCACCCCTCCACTTT
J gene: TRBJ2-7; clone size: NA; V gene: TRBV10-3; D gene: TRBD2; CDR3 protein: CAISGTSGRSYEQYF; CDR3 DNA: TGTGCCATCAGTGGGACTAGCGGGAGAAGTTACGAGCAGTACTTC
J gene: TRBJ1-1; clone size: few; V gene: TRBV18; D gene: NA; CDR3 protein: CASSPDGRDTEAFF; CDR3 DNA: TGTGCCAGCTCTCCCGACGGGAGGGACACTGAAGCTTTCTTT